This is a list of T cell receptor beta chains from one sample in a study of blood T cell repertoires in COVID-19. Libraries were prepared by immunoSEQ multiplex PCR; TCRdb keeps only in-frame clonotypes and omits some of them. The sample has 250,000 or so clones, 89% seen once. The sample consisted of peripheral blood. The receptors derive from a woman between 40 and 50 years old who had recovered from COVID-19. Both conserved end residues are part of each CDR3. D genes are given only for firm matches. Clone size is shown for a subset of rows, as once, few, many or a class of expanded clone.

>TRBD1|TRBV27|TRBJ2-1|-
CASRGQGAHNEQFF
TGTGCCAGCAGGGGACAGGGGGCTCACAATGAGCAGTTCTTC
>-|TRBV15|TRBJ2-7|-
CATKSTDNPYYEQYF
TGTGCCACCAAATCGACAGACAATCCCTACTACGAGCAGTACTTC
>TRBD1|TRBV27|TRBJ1-6|-
CASSATGNSPLHF
TGTGCCAGCAGTGCGACAGGGAATTCACCCCTCCACTTT
>TRBD1|TRBV7-9|TRBJ1-1|-
CASRKGQANTEAFF
TGTGCCAGCAGGAAGGGACAGGCCAACACTGAAGCTTTCTTT
>-|TRBV2|TRBJ1-4|-
CASLRGRETNEKLFF
TGTGCCAGCCTAAGAGGGAGGGAAACTAATGAAAAACTGTTTTTT
>-|TRBV3-1/TRBV3-2|TRBJ1-4|-
CASSQDPRTVGDMSNEKLFF
TGTGCCAGCAGCCAAGACCCCCGGACAGTGGGTGATATGTCTAATGAAAAACTGTTTTTT
>TRBD1|TRBV10-2|TRBJ1-1|-
CASTLDRGNTEAFF
TGCGCCAGCACCCTGGACAGGGGGAACACTGAAGCTTTCTTT
>TRBD2|TRBV2|TRBJ2-3|-
CASSSGRGIDTQYF
TGTGCCAGCAGTAGCGGGAGGGGTATAGATACGCAGTATTTT
>-|TRBV19|TRBJ2-7|once
CASSQQGADEQYF
TGTGCCAGTAGTCAACAGGGCGCGGACGAGCAGTACTTC
>TRBD1|TRBV6-1|TRBJ2-7|-
CASREGLGGQGAAYEQYF
TGTGCCAGCAGGGAAGGGTTGGGAGGACAGGGGGCCGCCTACGAGCAGTACTTC
>TRBD1|TRBV6-5|TRBJ1-4|-
CASSYGGTGDEKLFF
TGTGCCAGCAGTTACGGTGGGACAGGCGACGAAAAACTGTTTTTT
>-|TRBV5-6|TRBJ2-3|-
CASSLREYADTQYF
TGTGCCAGCAGCTTGCGGGAATACGCAGATACGCAGTATTTT
>-|TRBV7-9|TRBJ1-1|-
CASSLGQGNTEAFF
TGTGCCAGCAGCTTAGGGCAGGGAAACACTGAAGCTTTCTTT
>TRBD1|TRBV28|TRBJ1-2|-
CASSSPGTDYRGYTF
TGTGCCAGCAGTTCCCCCGGGACAGATTATCGGGGCTACACCTTC
>TRBD1|TRBV15|TRBJ2-2|-
CATSIPLTGGGELFF
TGTGCCACCAGCATCCCTCTCACAGGGGGCGGGGAGCTGTTTTTT
>TRBD2|TRBV30|TRBJ2-5|-
CAWNIGGSETQYF
TGTGCCTGGAATATTGGCGGGAGTGAGACCCAGTACTTC
>TRBD2|TRBV6-5|TRBJ2-7|once
CASSYTAGAYEQYF
TGTGCCAGCAGTTACACGGCGGGAGCCTACGAGCAGTACTTC
>-|TRBV7-6|TRBJ2-2|-
CASSLQGLSTGELFF
TGTGCCAGCAGCTTACAGGGTTTAAGCACCGGGGAGCTGTTTTTT
>-|TRBV7-3|TRBJ2-5|few
CASSLGGVGETQYF
TGTGCCAGCAGCTTAGGAGGGGTAGGCGAGACCCAGTACTTC
>-|TRBV27|TRBJ2-7|-
CASSLEPGLYEQYF
TGTGCCAGCAGTTTAGAACCCGGACTCTACGAGCAGTACTTC
>TRBD2|TRBV5-1|TRBJ2-7|-
CASSRTSGNNYEQYF
TGCGCCAGCAGCCGGACTAGCGGGAATAACTACGAGCAGTACTTC
>TRBD2|TRBV6-1|TRBJ2-1|-
CASSEPGLAGGINEQFF
TGTGCCAGCAGTGAACCCGGACTAGCGGGAGGGATAAATGAGCAGTTCTTC
>-|TRBV6-6|TRBJ2-7|-
CASSREGVFEQYF
TGTGCCAGCAGCCGCGAAGGGGTCTTTGAGCAGTACTTC
>TRBD1|TRBV27|TRBJ2-5|-
CASSMGQEQYF
TGTGCCAGCAGTATGGGACAGGAGCAGTACTTC
>-|TRBV24-1|TRBJ1-2|-
CATSDTHGTGYTF
TGTGCCACCAGTGATACCCACGGTACTGGCTACACCTTC
>-|TRBV19|TRBJ1-5|-
CASTGGLQPQHF
TGTGCCAGTACCGGGGGTTTGCAGCCCCAGCATTTT
>TRBD2|TRBV4-2|TRBJ2-3|-
CASSQDWTSGSPDTQYF
TGTGCCAGCAGCCAAGATTGGACTAGCGGGAGTCCAGATACGCAGTATTTT
>TRBD2|TRBV5-1|TRBJ2-7|-
CASSLVPSGEYEQYF
TGCGCCAGCAGCTTGGTGCCTAGCGGAGAATACGAGCAGTACTTC
>TRBD2|TRBV11-3|TRBJ2-5|-
CASSLVAGAIQETQYF
TGTGCCAGCAGCTTAGTTGCGGGAGCGATCCAAGAGACCCAGTACTTC
>-|TRBV7-2|TRBJ2-5|-
CASSFLQGDKETQYF
TGTGCCAGCAGCTTTTTGCAGGGCGATAAAGAGACCCAGTACTTC
>TRBD1|TRBV9|TRBJ2-7|few
CASSARQGAYEQYF
TGTGCCAGCAGCGCTAGACAGGGGGCCTACGAGCAGTACTTC
>-|TRBV19|TRBJ2-7|-
CASSIGDIGYEQYF
TGTGCCAGTAGTATTGGGGACATTGGGTACGAGCAGTACTTC
>TRBD2|TRBV9|TRBJ2-1|-
CASSVAPGTSHEQFF
TGTGCCAGCAGCGTAGCCCCCGGGACTAGTCATGAGCAGTTCTTC